This T cell receptor (beta chain) was obtained from a study of early T cells in non-severe SARS-CoV-2 infection. Study context: Unsorted whole blood bulk RNA was sequenced, with unpaired chains. The study, taken as a whole, reports: There was a bias toward anti-spike CD8 responses in VDJdb matching, which missed private and CD4 specificities.

Individual cDNA molecules carried attached unique molecular identifiers. TCRdb passed the 5' RACE reads through MiXCR, listing each CDR3 protein once. The sample records 62,000 or so distinct CDR3 sequences, approximately 9.3% being singletons. V was clipped by 2 bases and J by 6 bases; unmatched bases: 3. Per the germline V gene, CDR1 is SNHLY and CDR2 is FYNNEI. This CDR3 region has 15 residues. This clonotype was picked up a small number of times. Its cognate antigen is unknown. V usage is TRBV2 and J usage is TRBJ2-5; TRBD2 aligns across 13 bases. This sequence was found in an adult who was a healthcare worker with PCR-confirmed SARS-CoV-2 infection or an uninfected control (not recorded which). Sequencing input: whole blood. The CDR3 nucleotides are TGTGCCAGCAGTGAAACTAGCGGGGGGGCGAAGACCCAGTACTTC. It codes for CASSETSGGAKTQYF. Filled out from reference TRBV2 and TRBJ2-5, the complete variable domain reads EPEVTQTPSHQVTQMGQEVILRCVPISNHLYFYWYRQILGQKVEFLVSFYNNEISEKSEIFDDQFSVERPDGSNFTLKIRSTKLEDSAMYFCASSETSGGAKTQYFGPGTRLLVL.